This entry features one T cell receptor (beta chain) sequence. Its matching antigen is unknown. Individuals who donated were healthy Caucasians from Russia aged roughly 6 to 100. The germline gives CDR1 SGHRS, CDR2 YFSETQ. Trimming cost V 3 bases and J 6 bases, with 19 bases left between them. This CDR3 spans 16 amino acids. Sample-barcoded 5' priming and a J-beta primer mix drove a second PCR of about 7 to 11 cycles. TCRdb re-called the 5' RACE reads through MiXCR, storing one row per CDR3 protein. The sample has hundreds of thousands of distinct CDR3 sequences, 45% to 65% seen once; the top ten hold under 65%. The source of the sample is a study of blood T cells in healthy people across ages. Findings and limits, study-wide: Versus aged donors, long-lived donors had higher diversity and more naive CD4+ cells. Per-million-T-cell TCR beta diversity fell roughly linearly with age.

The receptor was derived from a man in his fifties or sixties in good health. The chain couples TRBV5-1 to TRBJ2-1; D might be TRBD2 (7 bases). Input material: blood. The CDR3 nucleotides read TGCGCCAGCAGCTCCCTACTAGGGGGGGTTAGCAATGAGCAGTTCTTC. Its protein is CASSSLLGGVSNEQFF.